This is a list of T cell receptor beta chains from one sample in a study of regulatory T cells in long-lasting Graves disease. TCRdb re-called the multiplex PCR reads with MiXCR, one entry per CDR3 protein. The sample includes about 430,000 distinct CDR3 sequences, 15% seen only once; the top ten take roughly 8%. These data were also filed under a second study, of T cells in Graves' hyperthyroidism and ophthalmopathy.

The sample in question was peripheral blood mononuclear cells (PBMCs), obtained at new diagnosis, from a patient treated with antithyroid drugs. The receptors were sampled from a woman between 40 and 50 years old with Graves disease. CDR3s include the opening cysteine and the closing phenylalanine or tryptophan. D genes are given only for firm matches. Clone size is given for some rows only: seen once, a few or many times, or a class if the clone is expanded.

J | D | V | size | DNA | CDR3
TRBJ2-6 | TRBD1 | TRBV30 | . | TGTGCCTGTTTCAGGGGGCCCCACTCTGGGGCCAACGTCCTGACTTTC | CACFRGPHSGANVLTF
TRBJ2-2 | TRBD1 | TRBV27 | . | TGTGCCAGCAGTTTAAGTAGGACAGGGATTAGTTGGAGCACCGGGGAGCTGTTTTTT | CASSLSRTGISWSTGELFF
TRBJ1-1 | TRBD1 | TRBV6-5 | . | TGTGCCAGCAGTTCAGCCTGGGGCAGGGGGGTCCCTGAAGCTTTCTTT | CASSSAWGRGVPEAFF
TRBJ1-5 | TRBD1 | TRBV19 | . | TGTGCCAGTAGCTTCCCGGGACAGGGGAGCAATCAGCCCCAGCATTTT | CASSFPGQGSNQPQHF
TRBJ1-5 | . | TRBV6-2/TRBV6-3 | many | TGTGCCAGCAGTTACACTCCCCGCCCGGACCAGATTCAGCCCCAGCATTTT | CASSYTPRPDQIQPQHF
TRBJ2-1 | . | TRBV28 | . | TGTGCCAGCAGTTTTGCGGGACGCTACAATGAGCAGTTCTTC | CASSFAGRYNEQFF
TRBJ1-5 | . | TRBV19 | . | TGTGCCAGTAGTATAGACGACGGGGGCAATCAGCCCCAGCATTTT | CASSIDDGGNQPQHF
TRBJ2-7 | . | TRBV4-2 | few | TGTGCCAGCAGCCAAGGCGAGGGGACCTACGAGCAGTACTTC | CASSQGEGTYEQYF
TRBJ1-2 | TRBD1 | TRBV6-1 | . | TGTGCCAGCAGGAGGACAGGGGGCGATAGCTATGGCTACACCTTC | CASRRTGGDSYGYTF
TRBJ2-1 | TRBD2 | TRBV12-3/TRBV12-4 | many | TGTGCCAGCAGGCGGCTAGCGGGTAGCTCCTACAATGAGCAGTTCTTC | CASRRLAGSSYNEQFF
TRBJ2-3 | . | TRBV20-1 | few | TGCAGTCTCTCTAGGGGCACTAGCACAGATACGCAGTATTTT | CSLSRGTSTDTQYF
TRBJ2-3 | TRBD2 | TRBV27 | many | TGTGCCAGCAGACTAGCGGGAGAAATCCCAGATACGCAGTATTTT | CASRLAGEIPDTQYF
TRBJ1-1 | TRBD1 | TRBV6-1 | . | TGTGCCAGCAGTGATATTAGGACAGGGCGGCGGTTTGGACTGAACGCTTTCTTT | CASSDIRTGRRFGLNAFF
TRBJ2-1 | . | TRBV2 | many | TGTGCCAGCAGCCGGGACATAAGCAGGGAGCAGTTCTTC | CASSRDISREQFF
TRBJ2-1 | . | TRBV12-5 | once | TGTGTTAGTGGTTTGTTAGATTTTGAGCAGTTCTTC | CVSGLLDFEQFF
TRBJ1-3 | . | TRBV27 | many | TGTGCCAGCAGTAAGGATCCTGGAAACACCATATATTTT | CASSKDPGNTIYF
TRBJ1-1 | . | TRBV30 | . | TGTGCCTGGAGTCGAAACACTGAAGCTTTCTTT | CAWSRNTEAFF
TRBJ2-2 | . | TRBV7-6 | few | TGTGCCAGCAGCTTAGCAGGGGTTGGCGGCACCGGGGAGATGTTTTTT | CASSLAGVGGTGEMFF
TRBJ2-1 | . | TRBV7-8 | . | TGTGCCAGCAGCTCTACCGGGATCCCCTACAATGAGCAGTTCTTC | CASSSTGIPYNEQFF
TRBJ2-1 | TRBD2 | TRBV10-3 | many | TGTGCCATCTCAACCCCTAGCGGGAGAGGTAATGAGCAGTTCTTC | CAISTPSGRGNEQFF
TRBJ2-1 | TRBD2 | TRBV3-1 | many | TGTGCCAGCAGCCGGCGGGAGGGCCTGCGTGAGCAGTTCTTC | CASSRREGLREQFF
TRBJ2-5 | . | TRBV20-1 | . | TGCAGTGCTAGTAGTCAGGGCGCTGGGGAGACCCAGTACTTC | CSASSQGAGETQYF
TRBJ2-7 | TRBD2 | TRBV10-2 | many | TGCGCCAGCAGTAGGACTAGCGGGAGGGCCTCAGCCTACGAGCAGTACTTC | CASSRTSGRASAYEQYF
TRBJ2-7 | . | TRBV6-1 | few | TGTGCCAGCACAAAGGCAGACCCACCCTACGAGCAGTACTTC | CASTKADPPYEQYF
TRBJ1-5 | . | TRBV5-1 | many | TGCGCCAGCAGCTTGTCGGGAAATAGCAATCAGCCCCAGCATTTT | CASSLSGNSNQPQHF
TRBJ1-4 | . | TRBV7-9 | many | TGTGCCAGCAGCTTACTAAGGGAAAAACTGTTTTTT | CASSLLREKLFF
TRBJ2-7 | . | TRBV12-3/TRBV12-4 | many | TGTGCCAGCAGTTTAGGAGCCCGCTCCTACGAGCAGTACTTC | CASSLGARSYEQYF
TRBJ1-1 | . | TRBV10-2 | few | TGCGCCAGCAGTGAAGGTCAGGGGCACACTGAAGCTTTCTTT | CASSEGQGHTEAFF
TRBJ1-1 | . | TRBV10-2 | many | TGCGCCAGCAGTGAGTTTGTAGGCAGGACGAACACTGAAGCTTTCTTT | CASSEFVGRTNTEAFF
TRBJ2-7 | . | TRBV7-8 | . | TGTGCCAGCAGCCCCCAGACACCCTACGAGCAGTACTTC | CASSPQTPYEQYF
TRBJ2-3 | . | TRBV20-1 | . | TGCAGTGCTGTCGACAGGAGGATCAACACAGATACGCAGTATTTT | CSAVDRRINTDTQYF
TRBJ2-5 | TRBD2 | TRBV4-2 | . | TGTGCCAGCAGCCAAGTCACACGGGCGGGAGGGGTTCCGGAGACCCAGTACTTC | CASSQVTRAGGVPETQYF
TRBJ1-1 | TRBD1 | TRBV19 | . | TGTGCCAGTAGTCTGGACAGGAGCCTAAACACTGAAGCTTTCTTT | CASSLDRSLNTEAFF
TRBJ1-2 | . | TRBV5-1 | . | TGCGCCAGCAGCTTGGACAGCAGCTATGGCTACACCTTC | CASSLDSSYGYTF
TRBJ2-5 | . | TRBV14 | many | TGTGCCAGCAGCCAAGGACGAAGCGGAGAGACCCAGTACTTC | CASSQGRSGETQYF
TRBJ1-1 | TRBD1 | TRBV19 | many | TGTGCCAGTAGTAGATATTCTGGGACAGGGGCGAACACTGAAGCTTTCTTT | CASSRYSGTGANTEAFF
TRBJ1-3 | TRBD1 | TRBV4-1 | . | TGCGCCAGCAGCCAACTCGACAGGGGGCAGGACACCATATATTTT | CASSQLDRGQDTIYF
TRBJ2-2 | TRBD2 | TRBV27 | many | TGTGCCAGCAGTTTATCGCGGACTAGTTTGAACACCGGGGAGCTGTTTTTT | CASSLSRTSLNTGELFF
TRBJ2-1 | . | TRBV6-5 | few | TGTGCCAGCAGTTACAGTGACACCAACAATGAGCAGTTCTTC | CASSYSDTNNEQFF
TRBJ2-7 | . | TRBV12-5 | many | TGTGCTAGTGGTTTGCCCCTAGTGCCAGGGTCCCTTTACGAGCAGTACTTC | CASGLPLVPGSLYEQYF
TRBJ2-5 | TRBD2 | TRBV20-1 | many | TGCAGTGCCAGGACTAGCGGGAGGGCAGAGACCCAGTACTTC | CSARTSGRAETQYF
TRBJ1-5 | TRBD1 | TRBV28 | many | TGTGCCAGCAACTTACTAGTTGGACAGGGGGCGAGTCAGCCCCAGCATTTT | CASNLLVGQGASQPQHF
TRBJ2-6 | . | TRBV27 | many | TGTGCCAGCAGCTCCGCTCTAGCGTCCGGGGCCAACGTCCTGACTTTC | CASSSALASGANVLTF
TRBJ2-2 | TRBD1 | TRBV6-1 | many | TGTGCCAGCAGTGGACAGGGGGTCAACACCGGGGAGCTGTTTTTT | CASSGQGVNTGELFF
TRBJ2-5 | . | TRBV6-2/TRBV6-3 | few | TGTGCCAGCACTTCGGGACGCCCGCCGACCCAGTACTTC | CASTSGRPPTQYF
TRBJ2-3 | . | TRBV12-3/TRBV12-4 | many | TGTGCCAGCAGTTTAAGAGATACGCAGTATTTT | CASSLRDTQYF
TRBJ2-2 | . | TRBV10-2 | . | TGCGCCAGCAGTGAGTCGTCGTCGGGATTCACCGGGGAGCTGTTTTTT | CASSESSSGFTGELFF
TRBJ2-3 | TRBD2 | TRBV11-1 | . | TGTGCCAGCAGCCAAGAGGGGAACGGGAGGGCCACAGATACGCAGTATTTT | CASSQEGNGRATDTQYF
TRBJ2-1 | . | TRBV3-1 | . | TGTGCCAGCAGCCAAGATATTTTTTTAGGGGGTCCCAGCTCCTACAATGAGCAGTTCTTC | CASSQDIFLGGPSSYNEQFF
TRBJ2-3 | TRBD2 | TRBV20-1 | few | TGCAGTGCTACCAAGACTAGCGGAATCACAGATACGCAGTATTTT | CSATKTSGITDTQYF
TRBJ2-1 | . | TRBV6-2/TRBV6-3 | many | TGTGCCAGCAGGGATACTGGGGGGAACTCACTCTACAATGAGCAGTTCTTC | CASRDTGGNSLYNEQFF
TRBJ2-1 | TRBD1 | TRBV6-2/TRBV6-3 | . | TGTGCCAGCAGTGAGGGGGCCATAATCAATGAGCAGTTCTTC | CASSEGAIINEQFF